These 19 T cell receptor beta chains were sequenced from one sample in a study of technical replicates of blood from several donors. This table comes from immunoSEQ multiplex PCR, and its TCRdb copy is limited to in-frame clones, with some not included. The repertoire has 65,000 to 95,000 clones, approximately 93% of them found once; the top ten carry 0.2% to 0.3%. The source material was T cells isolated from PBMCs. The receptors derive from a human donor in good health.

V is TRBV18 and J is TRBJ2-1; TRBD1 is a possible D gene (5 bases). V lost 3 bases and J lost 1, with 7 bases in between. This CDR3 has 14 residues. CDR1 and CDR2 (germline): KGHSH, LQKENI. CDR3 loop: CASSPDSSYNEQFF. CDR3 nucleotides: TGTGCCAGCTCACCCGACAGTTCCTACAATGAGCAGTTCTTC.

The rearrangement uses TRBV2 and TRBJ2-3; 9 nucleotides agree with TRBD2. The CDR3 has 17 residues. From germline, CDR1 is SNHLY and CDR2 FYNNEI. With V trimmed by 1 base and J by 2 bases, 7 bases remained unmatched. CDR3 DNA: TGTGCCAGCAGTGAAGTCCGGCTAGCGGGACTCACAGATACGCAGTATTTT. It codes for CASSEVRLAGLTDTQYF.

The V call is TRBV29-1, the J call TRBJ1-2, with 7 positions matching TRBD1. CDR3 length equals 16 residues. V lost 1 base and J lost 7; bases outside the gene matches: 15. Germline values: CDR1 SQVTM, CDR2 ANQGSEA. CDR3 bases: TGCAGCGTTGAAGTAAGGCAGGGGGATTTCCAGGGTGGCTACACCTTC. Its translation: CSVEVRQGDFQGGYTF.

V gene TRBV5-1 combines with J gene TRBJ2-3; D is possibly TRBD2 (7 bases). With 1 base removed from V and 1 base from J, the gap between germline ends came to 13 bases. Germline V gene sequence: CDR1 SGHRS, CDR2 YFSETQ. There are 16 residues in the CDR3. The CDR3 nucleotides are TGCGCCAGCAGCTTGCGGGGGGCGCTGGGCACAGATACGCAGTATTTT. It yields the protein CASSLRGALGTDTQYF.

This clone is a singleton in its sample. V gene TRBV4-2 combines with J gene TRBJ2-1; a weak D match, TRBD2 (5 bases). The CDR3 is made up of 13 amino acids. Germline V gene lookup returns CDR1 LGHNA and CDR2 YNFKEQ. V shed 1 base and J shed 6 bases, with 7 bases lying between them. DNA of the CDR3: TGTGCCAGCAGCCAAGCTGCGGGCAATGAGCAGTTCTTC. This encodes CASSQAAGNEQFF.

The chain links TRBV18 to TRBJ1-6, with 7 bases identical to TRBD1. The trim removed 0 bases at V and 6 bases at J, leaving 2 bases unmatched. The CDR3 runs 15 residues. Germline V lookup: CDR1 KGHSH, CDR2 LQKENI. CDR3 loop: CASSPPGQLNSPLHF. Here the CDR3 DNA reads TGTGCCAGCTCACCACCGGGACAGCTTAATTCACCCCTCCACTTT. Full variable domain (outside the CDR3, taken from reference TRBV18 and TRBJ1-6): NAGVMQNPRHLVRRRGQEARLRCSPMKGHSHVYWYRQLPEEGLKFMVYLQKENIIDESGMPKERFSAEFPKEGPSILRIQQVVRGDSAAYFCASSPPGQLNSPLHFGNGTRLTVT.

As DNA, the CDR3 is TGTGCCAGCAGCTCCGGCGGGAACCTCTACGAGCAGTACTTC. Protein sequence: CASSSGGNLYEQYF. V and J are TRBV5-6 and TRBJ2-7, with D tentatively TRBD2 (6 bases). Germline lookup yields CDR1 SGHDT and CDR2 YYEEEE. This CDR3 spans 14 amino acids. Between the trimmed V and J ends, which lost 3 bases and 3 bases, there was a span of 13 bases.

This chain's CDR3 is CASSRIISVLDEQFF. The CDR3 DNA sequence: TGCGCCAGCAGCCGAATTATCAGCGTGTTGGATGAGCAGTTCTTC. The J gene is TRBJ2-1, the V gene TRBV4-1, with D hard to call. Trimming cost V 4 bases and J 8 bases, with 18 bases left between them. This CDR3 comprises 15 residues. Germline CDR1 MGHRA, CDR2 YSYEKL.

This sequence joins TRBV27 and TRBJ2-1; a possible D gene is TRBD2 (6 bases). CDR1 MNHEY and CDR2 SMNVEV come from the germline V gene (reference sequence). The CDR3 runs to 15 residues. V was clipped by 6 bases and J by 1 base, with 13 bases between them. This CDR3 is CASSPRTNSYNEQFF. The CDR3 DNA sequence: TGTGCCAGCAGCCCAAGGACTAATTCCTACAATGAGCAGTTCTTC.

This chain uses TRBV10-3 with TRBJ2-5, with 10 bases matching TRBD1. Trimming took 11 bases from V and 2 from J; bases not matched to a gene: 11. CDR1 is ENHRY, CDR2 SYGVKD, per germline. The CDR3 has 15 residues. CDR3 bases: TGTGCCGCCAGCTGGACAGGGGGTTGGCAAGAGACCCAGTACTTC. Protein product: CAASWTGGWQETQYF.

The CDR3 region is CASRNPLGGGQPQHF. As DNA, the CDR3 is TGTGCCAGTAGGAACCCTCTCGGGGGGGGACAGCCCCAGCATTTT. The V call is TRBV19, the J call TRBJ1-5; possibly TRBD1 for D (5 bases). V lost 6 bases to trimming and J lost 7 bases, with 19 bases between them. CDR1 and CDR2 (germline): LNHDA, SQIVND (reference sequence). The CDR3 covers 15 residues.

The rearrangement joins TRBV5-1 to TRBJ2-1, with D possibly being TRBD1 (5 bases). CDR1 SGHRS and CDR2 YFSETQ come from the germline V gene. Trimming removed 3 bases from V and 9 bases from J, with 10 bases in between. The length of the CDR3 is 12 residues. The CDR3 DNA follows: TGCGCCAGCAGCTCGGCAGGGATTGAGCAGTTCTTC. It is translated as CASSSAGIEQFF. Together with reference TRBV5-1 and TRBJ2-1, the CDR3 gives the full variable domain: KAGVTQTPRYLIKTRGQQVTLSCSPISGHRSVSWYQQTPGQGLQFLFEYFSETQRNKGNFPGRFSGRQFSNSRSEMNVSTLELGDSALYLCASSSAGIEQFFGPGTRLTVL.

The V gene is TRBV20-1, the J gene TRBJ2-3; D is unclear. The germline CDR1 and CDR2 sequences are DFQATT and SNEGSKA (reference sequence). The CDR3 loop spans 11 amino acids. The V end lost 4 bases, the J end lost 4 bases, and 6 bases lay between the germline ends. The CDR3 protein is CSATHSDTQYF. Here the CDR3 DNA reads TGCAGTGCTACACATTCAGATACGCAGTATTTT.

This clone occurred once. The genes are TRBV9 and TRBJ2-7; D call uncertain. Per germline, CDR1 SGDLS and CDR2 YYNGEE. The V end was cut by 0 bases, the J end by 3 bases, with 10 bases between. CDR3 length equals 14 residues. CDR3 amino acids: CASSVGHQNYEQYF. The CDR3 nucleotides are TGTGCCAGCAGCGTAGGGCACCAAAACTACGAGCAGTACTTC.

This chain's CDR3 is CASSMGTGTSGNTIYF. For the CDR3, the DNA is TGCGCCAGCAGCATGGGGACAGGGACGTCTGGAAACACCATATATTTT. The chain carries TRBV5-1 and TRBJ1-3; 9 bases line up with TRBD1. Looked up from germline, CDR1 is SGHRS and CDR2 is YFSETQ. CDR3 length: 16 amino acids. The V gene end was trimmed by 4 bases and the J gene end by 1 base; junction bases not matched to a gene: 6.

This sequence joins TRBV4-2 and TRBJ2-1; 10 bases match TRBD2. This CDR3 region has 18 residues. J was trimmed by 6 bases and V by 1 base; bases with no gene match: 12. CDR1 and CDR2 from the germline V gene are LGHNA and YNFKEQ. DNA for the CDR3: TGTGCCAGCAGCCAAGGGGCTAGCGGGAGATTCTTTACCAATGAGCAGTTCTTC. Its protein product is CASSQGASGRFFTNEQFF.

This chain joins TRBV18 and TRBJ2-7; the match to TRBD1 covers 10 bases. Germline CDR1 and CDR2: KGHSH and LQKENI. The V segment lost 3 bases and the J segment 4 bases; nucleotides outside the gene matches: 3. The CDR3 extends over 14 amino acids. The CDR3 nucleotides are TGTGCCAGCTCACCCGGGACAGGGGTTTACGAGCAGTACTTC. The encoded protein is CASSPGTGVYEQYF.

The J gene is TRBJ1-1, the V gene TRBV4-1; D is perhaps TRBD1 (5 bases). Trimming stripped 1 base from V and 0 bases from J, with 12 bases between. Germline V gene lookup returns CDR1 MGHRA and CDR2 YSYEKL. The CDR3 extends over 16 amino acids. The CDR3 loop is CASSQVPDSLNTEAFF. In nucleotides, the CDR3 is TGCGCCAGCAGCCAAGTTCCTGACAGCCTGAACACTGAAGCTTTCTTT.

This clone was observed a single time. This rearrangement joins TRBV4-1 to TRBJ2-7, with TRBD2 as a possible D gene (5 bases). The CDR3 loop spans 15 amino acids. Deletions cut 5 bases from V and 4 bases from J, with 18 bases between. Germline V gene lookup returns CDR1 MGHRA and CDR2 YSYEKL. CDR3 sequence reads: CASSATRGKEYEQYF. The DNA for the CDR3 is TGCGCCAGCAGCGCAACCCGAGGGAAGGAGTACGAGCAGTACTTC.